Detailed here is one TCR beta chain. Its antigen is still unknown. The data derive from a study of beta chain features in type 1 diabetes. Every isolated RNA sample was fully reverse transcribed, so sequencing captured expressed TCRB transcripts. Sequencing used immunoSEQ multiplex PCR; TCRdb keeps in-frame clones, though not all of them. This table has 280,000 or so clones, approximately 16% appearing once. Findings of the study overall: A potential PCR bias toward shorter templates would be equal in patient and control samples. The naive, central memory and Treg TCRB repertoires showed an apparent similarity that was greater among patients than among healthy donors. More deletions and fewer insertions at VDJ junctions were seen in type 1 diabetes patients. People with Type 1 diabetes carried modestly yet significantly shorter TCRB CDR3s in all four CD4+ subsets. An over-representation of cells with high TCR expression could result from cDNA sequencing.

The CDR3 is 16 residues long. Germline CDR1 reads SGHNT; CDR2 reads YYREEE (reference sequence). Germline trimming cut 0 bases from V and 1 base from J; bases unmatched to any gene: 5. The sample consisted of naive CD4+ T cells from blood. The TCR sequence derives from a man aged 18 to 29 with type 1 diabetes. The V call is TRBV5-4, the J call TRBJ2-3, with 7 nucleotides matching TRBD1. CDR3 DNA: TGTGCCAGCAGCTTGGGAGGTAGGGGGCGCACAGATACGCAGTATTTT. Protein sequence: CASSLGGRGRTDTQYF.